The sequence of this TCR beta chain was determined in a study of blood T cell repertoires in COVID-19. Trimming took 3 bases from V and 6 from J, leaving 32 bases between them. This CDR3 is 19 amino acids long. Germline values: CDR1 DFQATT, CDR2 SNEGSKA (reference sequence). Living in under 30 US areas, the participants were between roughly 18 and 95 years of age. Either two negative PCRs, clearance, or symptom resolution qualified Cohort 3 donors as recovered. Clones were sequenced by immunoSEQ multiplex PCR, and TCRdb holds only the in-frame ones, with some missing. The sample consists of over 250,000 clones, 80% to 95% of them appearing once.

Sample: PBMCs or T cells enriched from blood (not recorded which). This rearrangement joins TRBV20-1 to TRBJ1-1; D possibly corresponds to TRBD1 (6 bases). The clonotype originates from a woman aged 25 to 45 who had recovered from COVID-19. The CDR3 spells CSASGVVGAGGHGRAEAFF. CDR3 bases: TGCAGTGCTAGTGGGGTTGTGGGGGCCGGCGGGCACGGGAGGGCTGAAGCTTTCTTT.